This T cell receptor (beta chain) appears in the sequencing data of a study of blood T cell repertoires in COVID-19. Study context: Specimens from acute and convalescent COVID-19 originated in the United States, Italy and Spain. Nucleic acid was either cDNA or gDNA, and it came from T cells, B-cell-depleted T cells, or PBMCs.

In the source study's methods: Reference gene primer amplification yielded estimated nucleated cell counts. The assay was immunoSEQ multiplex PCR, and TCRdb's table has in-frame clones only and misses some. The DNA was the basis for D and trimming; V, J and clone size are from that table. Of under 60,000 clones in the sample, around 90% were seen once. This clone was seen only once. This clonotype was sampled from a woman older than 75 with acute or convalescent COVID-19. The specimen sequenced was peripheral blood.

CDR3 nucleotides: TGTGCCAGCAGCCCTACCTCGGAGGGTTCGCAGTACGTC. Translated: CASSPTSEGSQYV. This chain links TRBV28 with TRBJ2-7; D might be TRBD2 (6 bases). CDR1 and CDR2 (germline): MDHEN, SYDVKM. The CDR3 loop spans 13 amino acids. V gave up 6 bases and J gave up 9 bases, with 18 bases separating them.